This T cell receptor (beta chain) is drawn from a study of blood T cell repertoires in COVID-19. Study-level information: Researchers got acute and convalescent COVID-19 samples from the United States, Italy and Spain. Sources were T cells, B-cell-depleted T cells, or PBMCs; the material itself was cDNA or gDNA.

Authors' analysis steps: Amplification of reference gene primers was used by the study to estimate nucleated cell counts. Repertoires were generated with immunoSEQ multiplex PCR, while TCRdb's copy carries only in-frame clones and drops some. V and J calls plus clone size are reproduced from that table; the DNA served to infer D and trimming. The data contain some 240,000 clones, about four fifths of them singletons. This CDR3 has 16 residues. Trimming cost V 5 bases and J 0 bases, with 16 bases left between them. The germline V gene encodes CDR1 SGHNT and CDR2 YENEEA. Sequencing was carried out using peripheral blood. The chain employs TRBV11-3 and TRBJ1-1; D call uncertain. This TCR was recovered from a woman in her forties who had recovered from COVID-19. CDR3 sequence: CASSPGWFEMNTEAFF. The CDR3 DNA follows: TGTGCCAGCAGCCCGGGGTGGTTCGAGATGAACACTGAAGCTTTCTTT. The variable domain in full, completed from reference TRBV11-3 and TRBJ1-1, reads EAGVVQSPRYKIIEKKQPVAFWCNPISGHNTLYWYLQNLGQGPELLIRYENEEAVDDSQLPKDRFSAERLKGVDSTLKIQPAELGDSAVYLCASSPGWFEMNTEAFFGQGTRLTVV.